Detailed here is one T cell receptor (beta chain). The data originate from a study of blood T cell repertoires in COVID-19. Produced via immunoSEQ multiplex PCR; TCRdb's table is partial and in-frame only. The sample contains roughly 100,000 clones, 71% of which appear only once. V was trimmed by 2 bases and J by 5 bases, leaving 12 bases between them. This CDR3 contains 14 residues. CDR1 is SSHAT and CDR2 is FNYEAQ in the germline V gene (reference sequence). The V call is TRBV7-7, the J call TRBJ2-5; D is uncertain. The TCR sequence derives from a human donor with acute or convalescent COVID-19. The donor label of this sample is uncertain. The source material was peripheral blood. CDR3 in DNA: TGTGCCAGCAGCTTAAGCCCGACGCGGGAGACCCAGTACTTC. Protein sequence: CASSLSPTRETQYF.